This entry lists 16 T cell receptor beta chains sequenced from one sample in a study of T cell repertoires in cytomegalovirus infection. TCRdb recomputed calls from the reads with MiXCR, one row per CDR3 protein. The table includes 500,000 to 600,000 distinct CDR3 sequences, approximately 16% detected once. Specimen: CD8+ T cells from PBMCs. All receptors come from a human donor in good health (CMV status not recorded). Some clones in this sample may be carry-over from other donors' samples.

This clonotype has at least ten counts. This sequence joins TRBV12-3 or TRBV12-4 and TRBJ2-3; possibly TRBD2 for D (6 bases). Trimming stripped 6 bases from V and 3 bases from J, with 22 bases between. The CDR3 spans 17 residues. The chain's CDR3 is CASRPAVGGWSTDTQYF. In nucleotides, the CDR3 is TGTGCCAGCAGGCCGGCCGTGGGGGGTTGGTCAACAGATACGCAGTATTTT.

Ten or more counts support this clonotype. The V and J genes are TRBV7-9 and TRBJ2-5; TRBD1 matches 7 bases. The germline CDR1 and CDR2 sequences are SEHNR and FQNEAQ (reference sequence). The CDR3 runs to 15 residues. The J segment lost 2 bases and the V segment lost 5 bases, leaving 8 bases of the junction unmatched. CDR3 sequence: CASSPDRLKQETQYF. As DNA, the CDR3 is TGTGCCAGCAGCCCGGACAGGCTGAAACAAGAGACCCAGTACTTC.

This chain uses TRBV6-5 with TRBJ2-7; D perhaps matches TRBD1 (5 bases). Germline CDR1 reads MNHEY; CDR2 reads SVGAGI. V was shortened by 0 bases and J by 6 bases, with 9 bases between the two germline ends. CDR3 size: 13 residues. The CDR3 sequence is CASSYSGPAEQYF. CDR3 DNA: TGTGCCAGCAGTTACTCGGGGCCGGCCGAGCAGTACTTC.

This clonotype has just a few counts. The chain employs TRBV6-1 and TRBJ2-3; D not resolved. This CDR3 comprises 15 residues. V lost 2 bases and J lost 0, with 9 bases in between. Per germline, CDR1 MNHNS and CDR2 SASEGT. This chain's CDR3 is CASSERRISTDTQYF. CDR3 coding DNA: TGTGCCAGCAGTGAACGTCGGATTAGCACAGATACGCAGTATTTT.

As regards this clonotype: The junction departs from germline at one end; a sequencing error may be responsible. The chain carries TRBV7-6 and TRBJ2-7; 12 bases are shared with TRBD2. This CDR3 comprises 16 residues. The V gene's germline CDR1 is SGHVS and CDR2 FNYEAQ. The CDR3 spells CASSPQGLAGSFEQYF. The CDR3 region has the DNA TGTGCCAGCAGCCCCCAGGGACTAGCGGGCTCCTTCGAGCAGTACTTC.

A few counts support this clonotype. The chain is built from TRBV28 and TRBJ1-5, with TRBD1 identical over 7 bases. CDR3 length: 16 residues. Germline V gene data show CDR1 as MDHEN and CDR2 as SYDVKM. V lost 5 bases and J lost 0; bases outside the gene matches: 7. The CDR3 bases are TGTGCCAGCAGTGTAAACAGGGGCCGTAGCAATCAGCCCCAGCATTTT. Residues: CASSVNRGRSNQPQHF. Full variable domain (missing parts from reference TRBV28 and TRBJ1-5): DVKVTQSSRYLVKRTGEKVFLECVQDMDHENMFWYRQDPGLGLRLIYFSYDVKMKEKGDIPEGYSVSREKKERFSLILESASTNQTSMYLCASSVNRGRSNQPQHFGDGTRLSIL.

Many counts were recorded for this clonotype. The rearrangement uses TRBV6-1 and TRBJ2-1; no clear D. Germline loops: CDR1 MNHNS, CDR2 SASEGT. This CDR3 spans 15 amino acids. Deletions cut 5 bases from V and 8 bases from J, with 19 bases between. CDR3 nucleotide sequence: TGTGCCAGCAGTCACTCTTTTGGCTGGATACATGAGCAGTTCTTC. Translation: CASSHSFGWIHEQFF.

The chain employs TRBV29-1 and TRBJ1-4; D unclear. There are 11 residues in the CDR3. Trimming left V 3 bases short and J 12 bases short, with 11 bases between. Germline values: CDR1 SQVTM, CDR2 ANQGSEA. The CDR3 protein is CSVDGYGELFF. The DNA for the CDR3 is TGCAGCGTTGACGGGTATGGGGAACTGTTTTTT.

This clonotype was recorded many times. V and J are TRBV11-2 and TRBJ2-1; the D is unclear. Trimming removed 5 bases at V and 7 bases at J, with 6 bases between. The germline V gene encodes CDR1 SGHAT and CDR2 FQNNGV. The CDR3 totals 11 residues. CDR3 nucleotide sequence: TGTGCCAGCAGCCTTTGGAATGAGCAGTTCTTC. Protein: CASSLWNEQFF.

This clonotype was detected only a few times. V and J are TRBV7-9 and TRBJ2-7; D perhaps matches TRBD2 (6 bases). Trimming removed 8 bases from V and 7 bases from J, with 12 bases in between. This CDR3 has 11 residues. Germline V CDR1 and CDR2: SEHNR, FQNEAQ (reference sequence). The CDR3 region has the DNA TGTGCCAGCGGGGGGTCCCTGGAGCAGTACTTC. As protein: CASGGSLEQYF.

This chain uses TRBV10-3 with TRBJ2-7, with D perhaps assigned TRBD1 or TRBD2 (5 bases each). The CDR3 runs 14 residues. V dropped 4 bases and J dropped 3 bases, with 13 bases sitting between them. The germline CDR1 and CDR2 sequences are ENHRY and SYGVKD. The CDR3 spells CAISGGSGHYEQYF. The CDR3 bases are TGTGCCATCAGTGGGGGGAGCGGTCACTACGAGCAGTACTTC.

This clonotype was detected ten times or more. The chain recombines TRBV5-6 with TRBJ2-7, with a weak D call TRBD1 (6 bases). The ends were cut back, 5 bases at V and 1 base at J, with 13 bases in the middle. The CDR3 extends over 14 amino acids. The germline gives CDR1 SGHDT, CDR2 YYEEEE. The CDR3 nucleotides are TGTGCCAGCAGTAGCAGACAGGTATCCTACGAGCAGTACTTC. Its protein product is CASSSRQVSYEQYF.

Comments on this clonotype: At one end, the junction sequence differs from germline, possibly due to a read error. The chain combines TRBV14 with TRBJ2-7, with no clear D. This CDR3 spans 16 amino acids. Germline-derived CDR1 and CDR2 are SGHDN and FVKESK. CDR3 amino acids: CVSSQETGLIDDEQYF. The CDR3 DNA is TGTGTCAGCAGCCAAGAGACCGGCCTCATAGACGACGAGCAGTACTTC.

The table lists this clonotype with many counts. The V call is TRBV20-1, the J call TRBJ2-4; maybe TRBD1 (6 bases). The CDR3 is made up of 17 amino acids. Germline V gives CDR1 DFQATT, CDR2 SNEGSKA (reference sequence). Between the trimmed V and J ends, which lost 2 bases and 0 bases, there was a span of 17 bases. The CDR3 reads CSARNQTGVLAKNIQYF. The DNA for the CDR3 is TGCAGTGCTAGAAATCAGACAGGAGTACTAGCCAAAAACATTCAGTACTTC.

This clonotype was detected many times. The V gene is TRBV27, the J gene TRBJ2-5; D may be TRBD1 or TRBD2 (5 bases each). Trimming shortened V by 2 bases and J by 2 bases, and 12 bases separated the two germline ends. There are 15 residues in the CDR3. Germline V CDR1 and CDR2: MNHEY, SMNVEV (reference sequence). This CDR3 reads CASSLIGDLQETQYF. CDR3 bases: TGTGCCAGCAGTTTAATAGGGGACCTACAAGAGACCCAGTACTTC.

This clonotype appeared a few times. This sequence joins TRBV27 and TRBJ1-1; 10 bases map to TRBD1. Germline V CDR1 and CDR2: MNHEY, SMNVEV (reference sequence). This CDR3 comprises 15 residues. The J segment lost 1 base and the V segment lost 4 bases, leaving 3 bases of the junction unmatched. CDR3 region: CASSSGQGQNTEAFF. CDR3 nucleotides: TGTGCCAGCAGTTCGGGACAGGGGCAGAACACTGAAGCTTTCTTT.